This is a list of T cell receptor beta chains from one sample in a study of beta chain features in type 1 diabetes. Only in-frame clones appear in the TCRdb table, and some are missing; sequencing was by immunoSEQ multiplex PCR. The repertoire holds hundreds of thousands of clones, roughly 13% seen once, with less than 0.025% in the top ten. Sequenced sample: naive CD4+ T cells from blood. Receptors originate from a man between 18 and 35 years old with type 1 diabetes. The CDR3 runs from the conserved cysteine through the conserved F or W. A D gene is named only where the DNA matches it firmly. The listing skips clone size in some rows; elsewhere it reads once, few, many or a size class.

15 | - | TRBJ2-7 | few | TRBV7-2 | CASSPGSRGTHEQYF | TGTGCCAGCAGCCCAGGGTCTAGGGGCACCCACGAGCAGTACTTC
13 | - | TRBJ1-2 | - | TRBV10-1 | CASSRQANYGYTF | TGCGCCAGCTCGAGACAGGCTAACTATGGCTACACCTTC
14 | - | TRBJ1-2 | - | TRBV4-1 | CASSQESRYDGYTF | TGCGCCAGCAGCCAAGAGTCGAGGTATGATGGCTACACCTTC
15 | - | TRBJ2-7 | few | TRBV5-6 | CASSLMSRHSYEQYF | TGTGCCAGCAGCTTAATGTCGAGGCACAGCTACGAGCAGTACTTC
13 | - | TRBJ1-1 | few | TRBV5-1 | CASMSGPEGEAFF | TGCGCCAGCATGTCGGGGCCTGAGGGTGAAGCTTTCTTT
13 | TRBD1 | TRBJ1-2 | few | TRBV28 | CASSPGQDYGYTF | TGTGCCAGCAGCCCGGGACAGGACTATGGCTACACCTTC
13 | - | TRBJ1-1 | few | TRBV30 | CAHAGPGGTEAFF | TGTGCCCACGCGGGCCCTGGAGGCACTGAAGCTTTCTTT
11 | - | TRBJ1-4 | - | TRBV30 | CAWSGRSGLFF | TGTGCCTGGAGTGGTCGTTCCGGACTGTTTTTT
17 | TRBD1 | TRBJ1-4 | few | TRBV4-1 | CASSQPGQGVRGEKLFF | TGCGCCAGCAGCCAACCGGGACAGGGGGTTCGGGGTGAAAAACTGTTTTTT
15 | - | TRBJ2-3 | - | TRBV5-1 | CASSLSVGGTDTQYF | TGCGCCAGCAGCTTGTCGGTAGGGGGCACAGATACGCAGTATTTT
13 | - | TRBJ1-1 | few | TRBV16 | CASTPRESTEAFF | TGTGCCAGCACCCCTCGGGAGAGCACTGAAGCTTTCTTT
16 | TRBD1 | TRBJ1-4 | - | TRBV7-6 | CASSLRTGGTGEKLFF | TGTGCCAGCAGCCTACGGACAGGGGGCACGGGTGAAAAACTGTTTTTT
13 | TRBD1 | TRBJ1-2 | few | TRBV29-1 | CSATGTGGDGYTF | TGCAGCGCAACCGGGACAGGGGGAGATGGCTACACCTTC
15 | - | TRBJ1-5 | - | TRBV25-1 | CASSEPGVSNQPQHF | TGTGCCAGCAGTGAGCCCGGGGTGAGCAATCAGCCCCAGCATTTT
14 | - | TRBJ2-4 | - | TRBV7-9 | CASSLDSRKDIQYF | TGTGCCAGCAGCTTAGATTCCCGTAAGGACATTCAGTACTTC
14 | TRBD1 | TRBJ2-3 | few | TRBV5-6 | CASSLTGNTDTQYF | TGTGCCAGCAGCCTGACAGGGAACACAGATACGCAGTATTTT
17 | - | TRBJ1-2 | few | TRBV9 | CASSVALGAGRIDGYTF | TGTGCCAGCAGCGTAGCTTTGGGGGCAGGGAGAATTGACGGCTACACCTTC
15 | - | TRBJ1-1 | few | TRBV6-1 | CASSAQGPAQGEAFF | TGTGCCAGCAGTGCCCAGGGGCCAGCGCAGGGTGAAGCTTTCTTT
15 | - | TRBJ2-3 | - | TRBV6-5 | CASSYGGVNTDTQYF | TGTGCCAGCAGTTACGGAGGGGTTAACACAGATACGCAGTATTTT
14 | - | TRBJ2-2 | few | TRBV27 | CASRTSRGPGELFF | TGTGCCAGCAGGACGTCCAGGGGTCCCGGGGAGCTGTTTTTT
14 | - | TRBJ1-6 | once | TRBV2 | CASSEALKNSPLHF | TGTGCCAGCAGTGAAGCGCTTAAGAATTCACCCCTCCACTTT
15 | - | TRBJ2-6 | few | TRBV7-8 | CASSLSDPGANVLTF | TGTGCCAGCAGCTTATCGGATCCTGGGGCCAACGTCCTGACTTTC
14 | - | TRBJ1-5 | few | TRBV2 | CASKLQEGNQPQHF | TGTGCCAGCAAACTACAGGAAGGGAATCAGCCCCAGCATTTT
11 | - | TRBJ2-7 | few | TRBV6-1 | CASSERYEQYF | TGTGCCAGCAGTGAACGGTACGAGCAGTACTTC
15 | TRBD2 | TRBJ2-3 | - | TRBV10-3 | CAISEGLAGTDTQYF | TGTGCCATCAGTGAAGGGCTAGCGGGCACAGATACGCAGTATTTT
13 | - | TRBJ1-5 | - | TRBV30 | CAWGRASNQPQHF | TGTGCCTGGGGGAGGGCGAGCAATCAGCCCCAGCATTTT
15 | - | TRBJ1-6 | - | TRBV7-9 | CASSLAAGEGSPLHF | TGTGCCAGCAGCTTAGCGGCTGGTGAAGGTTCACCCCTCCACTTT
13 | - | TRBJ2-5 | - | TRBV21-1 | CASSTLVKETQYF | TGTGCCAGCAGCACCCTAGTTAAAGAGACCCAGTACTTC
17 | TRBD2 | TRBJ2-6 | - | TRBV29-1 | CSVNLAGGHSGANVLTF | TGCAGCGTAAACTTAGCGGGGGGCCACTCTGGGGCCAACGTCCTGACTTTC